Shown below are 13 T cell receptor beta chains from a single sample sequenced in a study of T cell responses to AZD1222 COVID-19 vaccine. This table comes from immunoSEQ multiplex PCR, and its TCRdb copy is limited to in-frame clones, with some not included. The sample lists tens of thousands of clones, about 88% occurring once. The sample was peripheral blood, taken on day 0 of AZD1222 vaccination. The origin of the receptors is an adult in good health.

The chain uses TRBV10-3 and TRBJ1-1, with D uncertain. V dropped 4 bases and J dropped 1 base, with 4 bases sitting between them. The CDR3 totals 12 residues. Per germline, CDR1 ENHRY and CDR2 SYGVKD. The CDR3 bases are TGTGCCATCAGTGGATGGAACACTGAAGCTTTCTTT. This sequence encodes CAISGWNTEAFF.

This rearrangement joins TRBV19 to TRBJ2-7; D is ambiguous. CDR1 is LNHDA and CDR2 is SQIVND in the germline V gene (reference sequence). V gave up 1 base and J gave up 2 bases, with 6 bases separating them. The CDR3 extends over 13 amino acids. DNA for the CDR3: TGTGCCAGTAGTATAGGTGTACCCTACGAGCAGTACTTC. It is translated as CASSIGVPYEQYF.

The chain couples TRBV5-1 to TRBJ1-2, with a possible D match to TRBD1 (6 bases). V lost 2 bases, J lost 2 bases, and 13 bases lay in between. This CDR3 has 15 amino acids. CDR1 is SGHRS and CDR2 is YFSETQ in the germline V gene. The CDR3 bases are TGCGCCAGCAGCTTATTTGAGGGGGGCAACTATGGCTACACCTTC. Protein: CASSLFEGGNYGYTF.

This clone has a single count. This chain uses TRBV18 with TRBJ1-1; a weak D match, TRBD1 (5 bases). The CDR3 loop spans 14 amino acids. V was pared by 3 bases and J by 0 bases, with 8 bases between. In germline, CDR1 is KGHSH, CDR2 LQKENI. The CDR3 DNA sequence: TGTGCCAGCTCACCGGTCAGGGTGAACACTGAAGCTTTCTTT. This codes for CASSPVRVNTEAFF.

This sequence joins TRBV6-6 and TRBJ1-6; tentative D call: TRBD1 (5 bases). V gave up 4 bases and J gave up 7 bases, with 11 bases separating them. The CDR3 covers 14 residues. Germline V gene sequence: CDR1 MNHNY, CDR2 SVGAGI (reference sequence). CDR3 sequence (DNA): TGTGCCAGCAGTTCCGGGCGACAGAATTCACCCCTCCACTTT. Its translation is CASSSGRQNSPLHF.

The gene calls are TRBV9 and TRBJ2-5; 10 nucleotides agree with TRBD2. The germline V gene has CDR1 SGDLS and CDR2 YYNGEE. Germline trimming cut 4 bases from V and 5 bases from J; bases unmatched to any gene: 2. CDR3 size: 13 residues. CDR3 bases: TGTGCCAGCAGCCTTAGCGGGGGGGAGACCCAGTACTTC. It encodes CASSLSGGETQYF.

V and J are TRBV7-2 and TRBJ2-2, with D tentatively TRBD2 (6 bases). The CDR3 totals 14 residues. The V end lost 9 bases, the J end lost 7 bases, and 18 bases lay between the germline ends. CDR1 SGHTA and CDR2 FQGNSA come from the germline V gene. CDR3 in amino acids: CASSQGGGSGELFF. DNA for the CDR3: TGTGCCAGTTCGCAAGGAGGAGGGAGCGGGGAGCTGTTTTTT.

The chain recombines TRBV3-1 (or the pseudogene TRBV3-2) with TRBJ1-3; weak D call: TRBD1 (5 bases). Trimming left V 2 bases short and J 1 base short, with 6 bases between. The CDR3 extends over 14 amino acids. Germline lookup yields CDR1 LGHDT and CDR2 YNNKEL (reference sequence). The CDR3 sequence is CASSQSGSGNTIYF. Here the CDR3 DNA reads TGTGCCAGCAGCCAATCAGGGTCTGGAAACACCATATATTTT.

This clone was recorded a few times. The chain couples TRBV7-2 to TRBJ2-5; weak D call: TRBD2 (6 bases). This CDR3 is 13 amino acids long. The V end lost 5 bases, the J end lost 5 bases, and 12 bases lay between the germline ends. Germline loops: CDR1 SGHTA, CDR2 FQGNSA. The CDR3 reads CASSPRAGETQYF. CDR3 DNA sequence: TGTGCCAGCAGCCCTCGGGCGGGGGAGACCCAGTACTTC.

This clone was found once. The chain carries TRBV6-5 and TRBJ2-7, with D uncertain. Germline CDR1 reads MNHEY; CDR2 reads SVGAGI. The CDR3 runs 13 residues. V was shortened by 2 bases and J by 6 bases, with 11 bases between the two germline ends. This CDR3 reads CASSYGAATEQYF. In DNA, the CDR3 is TGTGCCAGCAGTTACGGTGCAGCTACCGAGCAGTACTTC.

This chain links TRBV2 with TRBJ2-7, with 7 bases identical to TRBD1. CDR1 SNHLY and CDR2 FYNNEI come from the germline V gene. J was trimmed by 3 bases and V by 6 bases; bases with no gene match: 11. This CDR3 region has 15 residues. CDR3 in DNA: TGTGCCAGCAGGAACGTCGGGACAGACGACTACGAGCAGTACTTC. It translates to CASRNVGTDDYEQYF.

CDR3 coding DNA: TGTGCCGAACGTCGGACAGAACAGTCGGATTCACCCCTCCACTTT. Its translation is CAERRTEQSDSPLHF. The chain links TRBV7-9 to TRBJ1-6; D is perhaps TRBD1 (6 bases). Trimming stripped 11 bases from V and 8 bases from J, with 22 bases between. Germline CDR1 and CDR2: SEHNR and FQNEAQ (reference sequence). There are 15 residues in the CDR3.

This clone occurred a few times. The chain recombines TRBV5-5 with TRBJ2-7; 8 bases map to TRBD1. Germline CDR1 SGHKS, CDR2 YYEKEE (reference sequence). The J segment lost 7 bases and the V segment lost 4 bases, leaving 7 bases of the junction unmatched. This CDR3 region has 13 residues. The CDR3 sequence is CASSKGQVREQYF. The CDR3 DNA follows: TGTGCCAGCAGCAAGGGACAGGTGAGGGAGCAGTACTTC.